This entry features one T cell receptor beta chain sequence. Antigen: not known. The time point here: new active TB diagnosis, blood taken before or within 7 days of starting treatment. The data are from a study of T cells in tuberculosis. Study-wide results and caveats: Cases with active tuberculosis were adults, while controls were adolescents.

Germline lookup yields CDR1 LNHDA and CDR2 SQIVND (reference sequence). After removal of 6 bases from V and 4 bases from J, the junction contained 5 bases not matched to a gene. The CDR3 spans 16 residues. The method was immunoSEQ multiplex PCR; TCRdb's version includes in-frame clones alone and lacks a portion of them. The repertoire holds some 30,000 clones, with 86% as singletons. J is TRBJ2-3 and V is TRBV19; 15 bases are a match to TRBD2. The sequence was collected from an adult with tuberculosis. Material: PBMCs, obtained at tuberculosis diagnosis. The CDR3 protein is CASRGLAGGRADTQYF. CDR3 sequence (DNA): TGTGCCAGTAGGGGACTAGCGGGAGGTCGCGCAGATACGCAGTATTTT. Full variable domain (rest looked up from reference TRBV19 and TRBJ2-3): DGGITQSPKYLFRKEGQNVTLSCEQNLNHDAMYWYRQDPGQGLRLIYYSQIVNDFQKGDIAEGYSVSREKKESFPLTVTSAQKNPTAFYLCASRGLAGGRADTQYFGPGTRLTVL.